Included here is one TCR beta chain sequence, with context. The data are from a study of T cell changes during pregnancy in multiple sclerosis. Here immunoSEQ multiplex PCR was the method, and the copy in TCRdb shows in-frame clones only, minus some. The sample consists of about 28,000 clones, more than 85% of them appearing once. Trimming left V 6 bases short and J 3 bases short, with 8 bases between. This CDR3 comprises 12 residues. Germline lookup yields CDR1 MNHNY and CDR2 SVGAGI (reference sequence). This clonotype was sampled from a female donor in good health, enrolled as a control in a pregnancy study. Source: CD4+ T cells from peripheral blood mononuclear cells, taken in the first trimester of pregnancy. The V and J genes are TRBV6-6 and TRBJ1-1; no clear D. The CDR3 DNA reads TGTGCCAGCAGCCTACGGGACACTGAAGCTTTCTTT. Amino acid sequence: CASSLRDTEAFF.